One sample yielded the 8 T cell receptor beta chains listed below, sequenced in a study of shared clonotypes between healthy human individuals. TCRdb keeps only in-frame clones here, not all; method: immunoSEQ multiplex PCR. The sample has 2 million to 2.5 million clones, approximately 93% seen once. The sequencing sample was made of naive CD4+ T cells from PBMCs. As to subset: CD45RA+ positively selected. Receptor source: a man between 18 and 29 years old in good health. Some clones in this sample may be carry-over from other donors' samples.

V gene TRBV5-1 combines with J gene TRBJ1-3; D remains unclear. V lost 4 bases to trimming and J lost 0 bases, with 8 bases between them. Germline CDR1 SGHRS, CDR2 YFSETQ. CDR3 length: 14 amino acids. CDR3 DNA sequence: TGCGCCAGCAGCGGTGAGGGCTCTGGAAACACCATATATTTT. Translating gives CASSGEGSGNTIYF.

CDR3 coding DNA: TGCAGCGTTTCCGGGACTAGCGGGACTACAGATACGCAGTATTTT. Its protein is CSVSGTSGTTDTQYF. This chain joins TRBV29-1 and TRBJ2-3; 13 positions agree with TRBD2. Losses at the gene ends were 5 bases for V and 3 bases for J; bases not matched to a gene: 5. The CDR3 consists of 15 residues. Looked up from germline, CDR1 is SQVTM and CDR2 is ANQGSEA.

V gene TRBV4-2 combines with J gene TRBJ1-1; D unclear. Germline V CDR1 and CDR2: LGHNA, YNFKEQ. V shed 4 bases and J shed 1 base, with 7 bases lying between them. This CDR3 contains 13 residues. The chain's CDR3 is CASSPTPNTEAFF. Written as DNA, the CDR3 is TGTGCCAGCAGCCCTACACCGAACACTGAAGCTTTCTTT.

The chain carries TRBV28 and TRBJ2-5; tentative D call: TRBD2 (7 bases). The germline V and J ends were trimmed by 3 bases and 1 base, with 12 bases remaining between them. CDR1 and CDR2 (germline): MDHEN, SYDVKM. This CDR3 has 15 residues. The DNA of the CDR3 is TGTGCCAGCAGTTTTACAGGGAGGGTCCAAGAGACCCAGTACTTC. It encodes CASSFTGRVQETQYF.

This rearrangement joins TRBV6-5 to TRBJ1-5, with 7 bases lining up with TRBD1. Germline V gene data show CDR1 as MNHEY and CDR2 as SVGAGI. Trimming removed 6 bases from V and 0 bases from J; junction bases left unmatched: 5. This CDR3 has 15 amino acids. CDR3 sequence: CASRPTGVSNQPQHF. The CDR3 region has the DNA TGTGCCAGCAGACCAACAGGGGTTAGCAATCAGCCCCAGCATTTT.

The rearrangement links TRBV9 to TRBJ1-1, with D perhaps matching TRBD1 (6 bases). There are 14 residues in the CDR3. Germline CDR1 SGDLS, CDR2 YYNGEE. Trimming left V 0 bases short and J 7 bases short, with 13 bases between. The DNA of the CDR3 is TGTGCCAGCAGCGTAGATCAGGGGCTGGGTGAAGCTTTCTTT. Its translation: CASSVDQGLGEAFF. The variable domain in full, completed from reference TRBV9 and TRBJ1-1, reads DSGVTQTPKHLITATGQRVTLRCSPRSGDLSVYWYQQSLDQGLQFLIQYYNGEERAKGNILERFSAQQFPDLHSELNLSSLELGDSALYFCASSVDQGLGEAFFGQGTRLTVV.

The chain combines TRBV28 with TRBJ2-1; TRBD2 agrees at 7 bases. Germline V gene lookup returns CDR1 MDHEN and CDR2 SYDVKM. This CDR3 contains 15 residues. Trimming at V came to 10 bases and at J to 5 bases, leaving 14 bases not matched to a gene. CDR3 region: CATGYSRGLDNEQFF. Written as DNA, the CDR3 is TGTGCCACCGGTTATAGCAGAGGACTAGACAATGAGCAGTTCTTC.

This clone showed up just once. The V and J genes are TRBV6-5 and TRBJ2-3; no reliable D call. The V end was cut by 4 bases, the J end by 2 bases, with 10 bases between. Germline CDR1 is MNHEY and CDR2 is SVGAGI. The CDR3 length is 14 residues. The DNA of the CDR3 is TGTGCCAGCAGTTCGTTCAAGGCCACAGATACGCAGTATTTT. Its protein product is CASSSFKATDTQYF.